The 10 T cell receptor beta chains below were found in one sample sequenced in a study of OX40 agonist ivuxolimab in advanced cancers. The assay was immunoSEQ multiplex PCR, and TCRdb's table has in-frame clones only and misses some. The data show around 80,000 clones, with 88% seen just once and 0.65% to 0.95% held by the top ten. The sequenced sample was CD4+ or CD8+ T cells sorted from blood, obtained in a trial of the OX40 agonist ivuxolimab. The receptors were gathered from an adult with an advanced solid tumor such as melanoma, head and neck, liver or kidney cancer.

CDR3 sequence: CASSATSGRLTDTQYF. The CDR3 DNA is TGTGCCAGCAGCGCAACTAGCGGGAGGCTCACAGATACGCAGTATTTT. The chain links TRBV7-2 to TRBJ2-3; 12 nucleotides align to TRBD2. V trimming: 5 bases; J trimming: 2 bases; junction bases outside the gene matches: 5. The CDR3 totals 16 residues. Looked up from germline, CDR1 is SGHTA and CDR2 is FQGNSA.

The gene calls are TRBV7-3 and TRBJ2-3; D not certain. The ends were cut back, 1 base at V and 2 bases at J, with 7 bases in the middle. Germline CDR1 reads SGHTA; CDR2 reads FQGTGA. The CDR3 has 14 residues. The CDR3 DNA follows: TGTGCCAGCAGCTTAATGGCTCCCACAGATACGCAGTATTTT. It specifies CASSLMAPTDTQYF.

The V and J genes are TRBV6-5 and TRBJ2-2; 8 bases line up with TRBD1. Germline CDR1 MNHEY, CDR2 SVGAGI. The length of the CDR3 is 15 residues. Trimming cost V 6 bases and J 4 bases; bases outside gene matches: 7. CDR3 nucleotides: TGTGCCAGCAGAAGACAGGGGTCGGGCACCGGGGAGCTGTTTTTT. Translation gives CASRRQGSGTGELFF.

The chain recombines TRBV9 with TRBJ2-7; TRBD2 matches 7 bases. Germline-derived CDR1 and CDR2 are SGDLS and YYNGEE. J gave up 6 bases and V 0 bases, and 9 bases lay outside the gene matches. The CDR3 spans 15 residues. For the CDR3, the DNA is TGTGCCAGCAGCGTAGACCCCCCGGGGGGTGGCGAGCAGTACTTC. It codes for CASSVDPPGGGEQYF. Combining the CDR3 with reference TRBV9 and TRBJ2-7 gives the whole variable domain DSGVTQTPKHLITATGQRVTLRCSPRSGDLSVYWYQQSLDQGLQFLIQYYNGEERAKGNILERFSAQQFPDLHSELNLSSLELGDSALYFCASSVDPPGGGEQYFGPGTRLTVT.

This sequence joins TRBV7-2 and TRBJ1-4; 7 bases map to TRBD1. The CDR3 loop spans 15 amino acids. V lost 3 bases to trimming and J lost 3 bases; unmatched junction nucleotides: 4. Germline lookup yields CDR1 SGHTA and CDR2 FQGNSA. CDR3 nucleotides: TGTGCCAGCAGCTTTCAGGGGGTATCTAATGAAAAACTGTTTTTT. It yields the protein CASSFQGVSNEKLFF.

In its sample, this clone was seen once. The V call is TRBV19, the J call TRBJ2-1; no clear D gene. This CDR3 comprises 13 residues. The ends were cut back, 1 base at V and 5 bases at J, with 6 bases in the middle. Germline V gene sequence: CDR1 LNHDA, CDR2 SQIVND (reference sequence). DNA of the CDR3: TGTGCCAGTAGTATAGGTAGAGACAATGAGCAGTTCTTC. It encodes CASSIGRDNEQFF.

The chain links TRBV7-2 to TRBJ2-7, with 9 bases that match TRBD2. The germline gives CDR1 SGHTA, CDR2 FQGNSA. This CDR3 has 15 amino acids. The ends lost 5 bases at V and 6 bases at J; junction bases unmatched: 11. The CDR3 region has the DNA TGTGCCAGCAGCCCCCGCTTAGGCGGGGGGGGCGAGCAGTACTTC. This gives the protein CASSPRLGGGGEQYF.

The chain couples TRBV2 to TRBJ2-1; the match to TRBD2 covers 10 bases. From germline, CDR1 is SNHLY and CDR2 FYNNEI. V dropped 8 bases and J dropped 7; count of bases not matched to a gene: 17. This CDR3 region has 17 residues. The CDR3 is CASQTTSGYSPGNEQFF. CDR3 nucleotides: TGTGCCAGCCAGACGACTAGCGGGTACTCCCCCGGGAATGAGCAGTTCTTC.

CDR3 in amino acids: CASSREGGPGNTIYF. CDR3 sequence (DNA): TGTGCCAGCAGTAGGGAGGGAGGACCTGGAAACACCATATATTTT. The chain is built from TRBV7-2 and TRBJ1-3; D uncertain. CDR3 size: 15 residues. Germline lookup yields CDR1 SGHTA and CDR2 FQGNSA. Trimming shortened V by 6 bases and J by 2 bases, and 14 bases separated the two germline ends. The whole variable domain, remainder taken from reference TRBV7-2 and TRBJ1-3, is GAGVSQSPSNKVTEKGKDVELRCDPISGHTALYWYRQSLGQGLEFLIYFQGNSAPDKSGLPSDRFSAERTGGSVSTLTIQRTQQEDSAVYLCASSREGGPGNTIYFGEGSWLTVV.

This clone turned up a few times. V usage is TRBV2 and J usage is TRBJ1-5; weak D call: TRBD1 (5 bases). The V end was cut by 7 bases, the J end by 4 bases, with 11 bases between. The CDR3 runs to 13 residues. CDR1 is SNHLY, CDR2 FYNNEI, per germline. The CDR3 region is CASTHGGNQPQHF. CDR3 DNA: TGTGCCAGCACCCACGGGGGGAATCAGCCCCAGCATTTT. Looking up the rest from reference TRBV2 and TRBJ1-5 gives the full variable domain: EPEVTQTPSHQVTQMGQEVILRCVPISNHLYFYWYRQILGQKVEFLVSFYNNEISEKSEIFDDQFSVERPDGSNFTLKIRSTKLEDSAMYFCASTHGGNQPQHFGDGTRLSIL.